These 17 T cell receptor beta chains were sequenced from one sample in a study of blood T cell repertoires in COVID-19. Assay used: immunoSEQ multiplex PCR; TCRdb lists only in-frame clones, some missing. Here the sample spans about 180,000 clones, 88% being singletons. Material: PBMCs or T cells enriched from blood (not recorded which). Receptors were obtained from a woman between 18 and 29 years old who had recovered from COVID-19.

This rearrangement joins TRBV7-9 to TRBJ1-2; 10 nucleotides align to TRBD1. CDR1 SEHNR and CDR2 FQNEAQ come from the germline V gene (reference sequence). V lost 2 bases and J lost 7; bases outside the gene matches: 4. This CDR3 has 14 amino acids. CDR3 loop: CASSLMGQGTGYTF. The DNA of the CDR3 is TGTGCCAGCAGCTTAATGGGACAGGGGACTGGCTACACCTTC.

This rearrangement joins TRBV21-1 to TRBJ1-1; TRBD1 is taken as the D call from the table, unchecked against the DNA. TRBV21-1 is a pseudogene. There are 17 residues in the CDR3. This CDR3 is CASSKIGTATARTEAFF. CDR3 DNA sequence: TGTGCCAGCAGCAAAATCGGGACAGCCACTGCGCGTACTGAAGCTTTCTTT.

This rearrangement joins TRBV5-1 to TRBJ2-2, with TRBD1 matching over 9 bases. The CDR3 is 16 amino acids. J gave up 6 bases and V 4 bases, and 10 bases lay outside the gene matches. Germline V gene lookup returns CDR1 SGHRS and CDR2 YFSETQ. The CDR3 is CASSLTGGAFPGELFF. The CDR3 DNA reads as TGCGCCAGCAGCCTCACAGGGGGCGCGTTTCCCGGGGAGCTGTTTTTT.

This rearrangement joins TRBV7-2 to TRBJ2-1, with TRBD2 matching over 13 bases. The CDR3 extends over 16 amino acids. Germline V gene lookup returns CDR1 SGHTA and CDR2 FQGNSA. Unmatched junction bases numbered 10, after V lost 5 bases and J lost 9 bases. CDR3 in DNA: TGTGCCAGCAGCCACCGGACTAGCGGGGGTTCAAGTGAGCAGTTCTTC. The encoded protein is CASSHRTSGGSSEQFF.

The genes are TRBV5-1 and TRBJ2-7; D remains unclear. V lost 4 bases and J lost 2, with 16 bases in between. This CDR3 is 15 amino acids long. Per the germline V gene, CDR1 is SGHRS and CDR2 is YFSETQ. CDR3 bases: TGCGCCAGCAGCCTGCTCCTGGCAGTTCCCTACGAGCAGTACTTC. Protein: CASSLLLAVPYEQYF.

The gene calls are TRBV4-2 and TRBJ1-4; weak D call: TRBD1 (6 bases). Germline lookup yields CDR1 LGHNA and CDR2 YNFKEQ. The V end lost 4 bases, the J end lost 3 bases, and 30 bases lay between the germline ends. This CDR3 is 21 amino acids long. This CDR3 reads CASSRPGGPALPGGPNEKLFF. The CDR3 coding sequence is TGTGCCAGCAGCCGACCCGGGGGGCCGGCCCTACCTGGAGGCCCTAATGAAAAACTGTTTTTT.

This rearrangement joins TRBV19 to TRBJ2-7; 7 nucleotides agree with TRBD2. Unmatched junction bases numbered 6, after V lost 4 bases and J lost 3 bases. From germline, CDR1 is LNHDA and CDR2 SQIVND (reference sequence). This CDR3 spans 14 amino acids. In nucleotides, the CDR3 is TGTGCCAGTAGTAAGGCTAGCGGATACTACGAGCAGTACTTC. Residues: CASSKASGYYEQYF. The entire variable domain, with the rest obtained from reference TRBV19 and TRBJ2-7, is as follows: DGGITQSPKYLFRKEGQNVTLSCEQNLNHDAMYWYRQDPGQGLRLIYYSQIVNDFQKGDIAEGYSVSREKKESFPLTVTSAQKNPTAFYLCASSKASGYYEQYFGPGTRLTVT.

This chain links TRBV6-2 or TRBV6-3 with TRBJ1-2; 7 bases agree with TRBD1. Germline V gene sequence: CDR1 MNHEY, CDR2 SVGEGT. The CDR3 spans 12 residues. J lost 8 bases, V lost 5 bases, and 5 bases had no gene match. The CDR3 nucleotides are TGTGCCAGCAGTAGGGACAGCACCGGCTACACCTTC. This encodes CASSRDSTGYTF.

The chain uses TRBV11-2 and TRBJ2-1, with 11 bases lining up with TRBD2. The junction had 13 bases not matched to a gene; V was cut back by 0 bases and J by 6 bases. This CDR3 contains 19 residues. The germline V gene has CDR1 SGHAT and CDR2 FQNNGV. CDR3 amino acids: CASSLDLLAGVGFANEQFF. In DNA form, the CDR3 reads TGTGCCAGCAGCTTAGATTTACTAGCGGGGGTTGGGTTCGCCAATGAGCAGTTCTTC.

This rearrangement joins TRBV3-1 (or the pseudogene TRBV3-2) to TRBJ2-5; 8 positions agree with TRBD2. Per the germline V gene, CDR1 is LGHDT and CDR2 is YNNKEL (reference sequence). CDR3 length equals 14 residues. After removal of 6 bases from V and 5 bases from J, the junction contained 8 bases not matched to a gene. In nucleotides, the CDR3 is TGTGCCAGCAGGTCCAGCGGGAGAGGGGAGACCCAGTACTTC. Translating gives CASRSSGRGETQYF.

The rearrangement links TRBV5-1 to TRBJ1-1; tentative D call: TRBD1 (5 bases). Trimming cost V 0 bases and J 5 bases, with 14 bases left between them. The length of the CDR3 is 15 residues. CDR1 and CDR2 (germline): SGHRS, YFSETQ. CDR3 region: CASSLEQGVVTEAFF. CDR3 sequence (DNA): TGCGCCAGCAGCTTGGAGCAGGGTGTCGTGACTGAAGCTTTCTTT.

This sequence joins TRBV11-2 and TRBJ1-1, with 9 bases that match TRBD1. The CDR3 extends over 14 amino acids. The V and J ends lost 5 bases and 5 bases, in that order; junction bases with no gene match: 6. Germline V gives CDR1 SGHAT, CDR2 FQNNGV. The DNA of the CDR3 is TGTGCCAGCAGCCCCGGGACAGGGAGTACTGAAGCTTTCTTT. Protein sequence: CASSPGTGSTEAFF. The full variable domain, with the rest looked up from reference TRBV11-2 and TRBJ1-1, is EAGVAQSPRYKIIEKRQSVAFWCNPISGHATLYWYQQILGQGPKLLIQFQNNGVVDDSQLPKDRFSAERLKGVDSTLKIQPAKLEDSAVYLCASSPGTGSTEAFFGQGTRLTVV.

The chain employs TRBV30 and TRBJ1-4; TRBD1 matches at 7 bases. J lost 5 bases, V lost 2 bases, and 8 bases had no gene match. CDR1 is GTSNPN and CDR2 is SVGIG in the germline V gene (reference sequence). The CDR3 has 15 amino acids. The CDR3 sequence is CAWSTFGTVNEKLFF. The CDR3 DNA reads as TGTGCCTGGAGTACCTTTGGGACAGTGAATGAAAAACTGTTTTTT. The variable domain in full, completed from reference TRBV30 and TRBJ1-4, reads SQTIHQWPATLVQPVGSPLSLECTVEGTSNPNLYWYRQAAGRGLQLLFYSVGIGQISSEVPQNLSASRPQDRQFILSSKKLLLSDSGFYLCAWSTFGTVNEKLFFGSGTQLSVL.

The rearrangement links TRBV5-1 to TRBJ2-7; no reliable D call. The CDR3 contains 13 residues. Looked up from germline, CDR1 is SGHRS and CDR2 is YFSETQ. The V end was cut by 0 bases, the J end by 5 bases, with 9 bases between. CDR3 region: CASSLGQVNEQYF. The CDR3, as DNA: TGCGCCAGCAGCTTGGGCCAGGTGAACGAGCAGTACTTC.

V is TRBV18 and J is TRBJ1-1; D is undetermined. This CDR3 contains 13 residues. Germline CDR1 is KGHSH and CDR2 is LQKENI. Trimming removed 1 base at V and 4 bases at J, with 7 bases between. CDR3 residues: CASSPLEGTEAFF. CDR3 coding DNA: TGTGCCAGCTCACCACTCGAGGGCACTGAAGCTTTCTTT. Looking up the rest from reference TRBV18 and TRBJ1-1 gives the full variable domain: NAGVMQNPRHLVRRRGQEARLRCSPMKGHSHVYWYRQLPEEGLKFMVYLQKENIIDESGMPKERFSAEFPKEGPSILRIQQVVRGDSAAYFCASSPLEGTEAFFGQGTRLTVV.

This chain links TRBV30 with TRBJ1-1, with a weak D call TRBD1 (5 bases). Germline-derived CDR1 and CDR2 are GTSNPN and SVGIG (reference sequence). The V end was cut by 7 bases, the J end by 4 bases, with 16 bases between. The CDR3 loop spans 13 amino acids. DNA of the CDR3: TGTGCCTCCTTCGGGGGTTTTGGCACTGAAGCTTTCTTT. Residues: CASFGGFGTEAFF.

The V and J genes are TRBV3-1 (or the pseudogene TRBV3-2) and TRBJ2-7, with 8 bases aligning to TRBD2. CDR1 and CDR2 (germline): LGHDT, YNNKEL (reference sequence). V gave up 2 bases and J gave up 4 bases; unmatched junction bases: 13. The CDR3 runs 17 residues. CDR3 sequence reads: CASSQKMEWTSRYEQYF. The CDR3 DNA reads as TGTGCCAGCAGCCAAAAAATGGAATGGACTAGCCGTTACGAGCAGTACTTC.